This T cell receptor (beta chain) came from a study of CD8 T cells in Susac syndrome. Reverse transcription of about 0.5 to 1 ug RNA used random hexamers. TCRdb ran MiXCR on the immunoSEQ multiplex PCR reads and lists one entry per CDR3 protein. The table includes under 550,000 distinct CDR3 sequences, approximately 89% detected once. Purification of the CD8+ and CD4+ T cells relied on negative isolation, and TEMRA cells underwent FACS enrichment. V lost 3 bases and J lost 2, with 15 bases in between. The CDR3 is made up of 16 amino acids. The genes are TRBV12-3 or TRBV12-4 and TRBJ2-3; D perhaps matches TRBD2 (6 bases). The specimen sequenced was CD8+ T cells from PBMCs. The sequence derives from a human donor with multiple sclerosis. CDR3 bases: TGTGCCAGCAGTTTTCGGCGGGACCAATACACAGATACGCAGTATTTT. Its translation: CASSFRRDQYTDTQYF.